A single sample is the source of the 27 T cell receptor beta chains below, sequenced in a study of blood T cell repertoires in COVID-19. Some clones are missing from TCRdb's copy, which holds only in-frame ones; the method was immunoSEQ multiplex PCR. The table records roughly 190,000 clones, about 93% of them present only once. The sequencing input was peripheral blood. Receptors originate from a man aged 45 to 65 with acute or convalescent COVID-19.

The genes are TRBV9 and TRBJ2-1, with TRBD1 matching 8 bases. The CDR3 length is 14 residues. J lost 4 bases, V lost 6 bases, and 6 bases had no gene match. CDR1 is SGDLS, CDR2 YYNGEE, per germline. The CDR3 is CASTPGQEYNEQFF. CDR3 sequence (DNA): TGTGCCAGCACCCCGGGACAGGAGTACAATGAGCAGTTCTTC.

The chain recombines TRBV28 with TRBJ1-5, with 8 bases fitting TRBD1. Looked up from germline, CDR1 is MDHEN and CDR2 is SYDVKM. Germline trimming cut 6 bases from V and 11 bases from J; bases unmatched to any gene: 3. The CDR3 is 11 residues long. The CDR3 region is CASRIQGAQHF. The CDR3 region has the DNA TGTGCCAGCAGGATACAGGGGGCCCAGCATTTT.

The chain joins TRBV12-3 or TRBV12-4 to TRBJ1-1; D is possibly TRBD1 (6 bases). With 5 bases removed from V and 6 bases from J, the gap between germline ends came to 13 bases. The CDR3 loop spans 13 amino acids. The CDR3 loop reads CASSGQFYSEAFF. The CDR3 nucleotides read TGTGCCAGCAGTGGACAGTTTTACTCTGAAGCTTTCTTT.

The chain has TRBV3-1 (or the pseudogene TRBV3-2) and TRBJ2-1; TRBD2 agrees at 12 bases. From germline, CDR1 is LGHDT and CDR2 YNNKEL (reference sequence). CDR3 size: 15 residues. The J segment lost 6 bases and the V segment lost 6 bases, leaving 6 bases of the junction unmatched. CDR3 protein: CASSRGTSGLNEQFF. In DNA form, the CDR3 reads TGTGCCAGCAGTCGAGGGACTAGCGGGCTCAATGAGCAGTTCTTC.

V is TRBV4-1 and J is TRBJ2-3; TRBD1 is a possible D gene (6 bases). Germline V gene lookup returns CDR1 MGHRA and CDR2 YSYEKL. Trimming pared 1 base from V and 0 bases from J, leaving 11 bases between. CDR3 length equals 16 residues. The CDR3, as DNA: TGCGCCAGCAGCCAAGCAGGACAGCCTAGCACAGATACGCAGTATTTT. Its translation: CASSQAGQPSTDTQYF.

The chain uses TRBV15 and TRBJ2-1; 8 positions agree with TRBD2. V was clipped by 0 bases and J by 10 bases; unmatched bases: 8. Germline V gene sequence: CDR1 LNHNV, CDR2 YYDKDF (reference sequence). This CDR3 is built from 15 residues. The CDR3: CATSREASGPREQFF. In DNA, the CDR3 is TGTGCCACCAGCAGAGAGGCTAGCGGGCCTCGGGAGCAGTTCTTC.

The chain combines TRBV3-1 (or the pseudogene TRBV3-2) with TRBJ2-1, with 9 bases aligning to TRBD2. CDR1 is LGHDT and CDR2 is YNNKEL in the germline V gene (reference sequence). The CDR3 covers 14 residues. With 6 bases clipped from V and 4 bases from J, the junction kept 4 bases outside the gene matches. CDR3 loop: CASSLSGGYNEQFF. Here the CDR3 DNA reads TGTGCCAGCAGTCTTAGCGGGGGTTACAATGAGCAGTTCTTC.

The chain links TRBV7-6 to TRBJ2-5, with 11 positions matching TRBD2. Germline V gives CDR1 SGHVS, CDR2 FNYEAQ. The CDR3 contains 16 residues. J was trimmed by 1 base and V by 3 bases; bases with no gene match: 4. The CDR3 nucleotides are TGTGCCAGCAGCTTCGCCGGGACTAGCGGCCAAGAGACCCAGTACTTC. Protein: CASSFAGTSGQETQYF.

The gene calls are TRBV11-2 and TRBJ2-7, with 9 bases that match TRBD1. V lost 6 bases and J lost 3; bases outside the gene matches: 3. Germline lookup yields CDR1 SGHAT and CDR2 FQNNGV. The CDR3 spans 13 residues. CDR3 amino acids: CASSTTGGYEQYF. CDR3 sequence (DNA): TGTGCCAGCAGTACGACAGGGGGCTACGAGCAGTACTTC.

The V and J genes are TRBV7-3 and TRBJ2-7; tentatively, D is TRBD1 (5 bases). The CDR3 totals 13 residues. Germline V CDR1 and CDR2: SGHTA, FQGTGA. Trimming stripped 5 bases from V and 4 bases from J, with 12 bases between. CDR3 protein: CASSPVDSYEQYF. The CDR3 region has the DNA TGTGCCAGCAGCCCCGTCGACAGTTACGAGCAGTACTTC.

The J gene is TRBJ1-5, the V gene TRBV7-9; unclear D gene. Trimming took 10 bases from V and 2 from J, leaving 12 bases between them. This CDR3 contains 13 residues. Germline CDR1 and CDR2: SEHNR and FQNEAQ (reference sequence). CDR3 in amino acids: CANLGSGNQPQHF. Here the CDR3 DNA reads TGTGCCAACCTAGGGAGTGGCAATCAGCCCCAGCATTTT.

The chain combines TRBV21-1 with TRBJ1-4. TRBV21-1 is a recognized pseudogene. The CDR3 extends over 15 amino acids. CDR3 nucleotide sequence: TGTGCCAGCAGCGCGAGCGGCGGGCTATGCGAAAAACTGTTTTTT. As protein: CASSASGGLCEKLFF.

The chain recombines TRBV28 with TRBJ1-3, with 9 bases identical to TRBD1. Trimming at V came to 5 bases and at J to 2 bases, leaving 7 bases not matched to a gene. This CDR3 contains 16 residues. Germline V gene sequence: CDR1 MDHEN, CDR2 SYDVKM. CDR3 region: CASSGTGTLAGNTIYF. CDR3 in DNA: TGTGCCAGCAGTGGGACAGGGACGCTAGCTGGAAACACCATATATTTT.

J is TRBJ1-5 and V is TRBV6-6; TRBD1 agrees at 7 bases. CDR1 and CDR2 (germline): MNHNY, SVGAGI (reference sequence). The CDR3 loop spans 18 amino acids. Germline trimming cut 5 bases from V and 3 bases from J; bases unmatched to any gene: 16. CDR3 loop: CASSPRPDRAHVNQPQHF. The CDR3 DNA sequence: TGTGCCAGCAGTCCCAGACCCGACAGGGCGCATGTCAATCAGCCCCAGCATTTT.

This clone was counted once. The genes are TRBV6-2 or TRBV6-3 and TRBJ2-2, with 8 positions matching TRBD1. This CDR3 has 14 residues. The V gene's germline CDR1 is MNHEY and CDR2 SVGEGT. Trimming cost V 4 bases and J 5 bases; bases outside gene matches: 3. The CDR3 DNA is TGTGCCAGCAGTTGGACAGGGTGGACCGGGGAGCTGTTTTTT. Translation: CASSWTGWTGELFF.

This chain connects TRBV29-1 to TRBJ2-2; 9 bases map to TRBD2. The CDR3 totals 14 residues. V was pared by 3 bases and J by 8 bases, with 7 bases of the junction left unmatched. In germline, CDR1 is SQVTM, CDR2 ANQGSEA. The CDR3 bases are TGCAGCGTTGATAGCGGGAGTATGGGGGGGGAGCTGTTTTTT. It is translated as CSVDSGSMGGELFF.

This rearrangement joins TRBV12-3 or TRBV12-4 to TRBJ2-7, with no clear D. V was pared by 4 bases and J by 7 bases, with 11 bases between. This CDR3 has 12 amino acids. The CDR3 region has the DNA TGTGCCAGCAGTTACACGGTCGGGGAGCAGTACGTC. Translating gives CASSYTVGEQYV.

The J gene is TRBJ2-3, the V gene TRBV7-8, with D possibly matching TRBD2 (5 bases). V shed 5 bases and J shed 5 bases, with 11 bases lying between them. The CDR3 runs 13 residues. Germline CDR1 reads SGHVS; CDR2 reads FQNEAQ. For the CDR3, the DNA is TGTGCCAGCAGCCCACCGCGGGTAGATACGCAGTATTTT. Translated: CASSPPRVDTQYF.

The chain links TRBV5-4 to TRBJ2-1; the match to TRBD2 covers 8 bases. Germline V gives CDR1 SGHNT, CDR2 YYREEE (reference sequence). The CDR3 is 15 residues long. V lost 0 bases, J lost 4 bases, and 3 bases stayed unmatched. The CDR3 sequence: CASSLDSGAYNEQFF. CDR3 nucleotides: TGTGCCAGCAGCTTGGATAGCGGGGCATACAATGAGCAGTTCTTC.

This clone occurred a few times. The J gene is TRBJ2-3, the V gene TRBV28, with unresolved D. Germline V gene lookup returns CDR1 MDHEN and CDR2 SYDVKM. CDR3 length equals 11 residues. V was shortened by 3 bases and J by 11 bases, with 9 bases between the two germline ends. The CDR3 DNA sequence: TGTGCCAGCAGTTTCGCCCAGGTGCAGTATTTT. It encodes CASSFAQVQYF. Full variable domain (outside the CDR3, taken from reference TRBV28 and TRBJ2-3): DVKVTQSSRYLVKRTGEKVFLECVQDMDHENMFWYRQDPGLGLRLIYFSYDVKMKEKGDIPEGYSVSREKKERFSLILESASTNQTSMYLCASSFAQVQYFGPGTRLTVL.

This clone appeared a few times. The chain has TRBV2 and TRBJ2-7, with D maybe TRBD1 (6 bases). CDR3 length: 12 amino acids. Trimming stripped 5 bases from V and 3 bases from J, with 8 bases between. Germline CDR1 is SNHLY and CDR2 is FYNNEI. The CDR3 DNA reads TGTGCCAGCAGTTGGACAGTCTACGAGCAGTACGTC. It encodes CASSWTVYEQYV.

This chain links TRBV9 with TRBJ2-1; perhaps TRBD1 as D (7 bases). The V gene lost 0 bases and the J gene lost 6 bases, with 19 bases spanning the gap. Germline assignment: CDR1 SGDLS and CDR2 YYNGEE. This CDR3 spans 17 amino acids. CDR3 in DNA: TGTGCCAGCAGCGTAGAGGAGGGGGCGCGTCTAGGCAATGAGCAGTTCTTC. Its translation: CASSVEEGARLGNEQFF.

The chain has TRBV5-1 and TRBJ2-1, with D unclear. CDR1 is SGHRS, CDR2 YFSETQ, per germline. V lost 4 bases to trimming and J lost 0 bases, with 5 bases between them. This CDR3 has 13 residues. CDR3 residues: CASSGASYNEQFF. Written as DNA, the CDR3 is TGCGCCAGCAGCGGAGCCTCCTACAATGAGCAGTTCTTC. The full variable domain, with the rest looked up from reference TRBV5-1 and TRBJ2-1, is KAGVTQTPRYLIKTRGQQVTLSCSPISGHRSVSWYQQTPGQGLQFLFEYFSETQRNKGNFPGRFSGRQFSNSRSEMNVSTLELGDSALYLCASSGASYNEQFFGPGTRLTVL.

This clone was detected once. This chain joins TRBV7-6 and TRBJ2-7, with 9 positions matching TRBD1. Germline V CDR1 and CDR2: SGHVS, FNYEAQ. This CDR3 has 16 residues. J gave up 6 bases and V 6 bases, and 15 bases lay outside the gene matches. This chain's CDR3 is CASSPTAGTGFPEQYF. CDR3 coding DNA: TGTGCCAGCAGTCCCACCGCCGGGACAGGGTTCCCCGAGCAGTACTTC.

The chain carries TRBV18 and TRBJ2-1; TRBD2 matches 7 bases. V was pared by 0 bases and J by 8 bases, with 4 bases of the junction left unmatched. Per germline, CDR1 KGHSH and CDR2 LQKENI. The CDR3 consists of 14 residues. CDR3 DNA sequence: TGTGCCAGCTCACCACCGTCAGCGGGATATGAGCAGTTCTTC. This gives the protein CASSPPSAGYEQFF. The variable domain in full, completed from reference TRBV18 and TRBJ2-1, reads NAGVMQNPRHLVRRRGQEARLRCSPMKGHSHVYWYRQLPEEGLKFMVYLQKENIIDESGMPKERFSAEFPKEGPSILRIQQVVRGDSAAYFCASSPPSAGYEQFFGPGTRLTVL.

The chain links TRBV11-3 to TRBJ2-1; TRBD1 matches at 9 bases. Germline-derived CDR1 and CDR2 are SGHNT and YENEEA. The J segment lost 7 bases and the V segment lost 5 bases, leaving 9 bases of the junction unmatched. This CDR3 region has 15 residues. Here the CDR3 reads CASSPTGGRSNEQFF. The CDR3 DNA is TGTGCCAGCAGCCCGACAGGGGGTCGTTCTAATGAGCAGTTCTTC. The complete variable domain, with remaining parts taken from reference TRBV11-3 and TRBJ2-1, reads EAGVVQSPRYKIIEKKQPVAFWCNPISGHNTLYWYLQNLGQGPELLIRYENEEAVDDSQLPKDRFSAERLKGVDSTLKIQPAELGDSAVYLCASSPTGGRSNEQFFGPGTRLTVL.

V is TRBV10-3 and J is TRBJ2-1; D not certain. Trimming shortened V by 0 bases and J by 6 bases, and 12 bases separated the two germline ends. The CDR3 loop spans 15 amino acids. Germline assignment: CDR1 ENHRY and CDR2 SYGVKD. CDR3 in DNA: TGTGCCATCAGTGAGTCCTCGAGGAGCAGCAATGAGCAGTTCTTC. Translation: CAISESSRSSNEQFF.